Presented here are 20 T cell receptor beta chains from one specimen sequenced in a study of shared clonotypes between healthy human individuals. Some clones are missing from TCRdb's copy, which holds only in-frame ones; the method was immunoSEQ multiplex PCR. The sample includes about 530,000 clones, 90% to 96% of them seen just once. The sample comprised naive CD4+ T cells sorted from blood. Stated subset: CD45RA+ positively selected. These receptors were obtained from a woman aged 25 to 39 in good health.

The chain links TRBV19 to TRBJ2-7; 11 nucleotides match TRBD1. The germline gives CDR1 LNHDA, CDR2 SQIVND (reference sequence). CDR3 size: 15 residues. Trimming cost V 7 bases and J 0 bases; bases outside gene matches: 5. CDR3 DNA: TGTGCCAGTACCTCGGGACAGGGGGGCTCCTACGAGCAGTACTTC. Amino acid sequence: CASTSGQGGSYEQYF.

This clone was seen a single time. This chain links TRBV19 with TRBJ2-2; 8 bases line up with TRBD1. V shed 2 bases and J 2 bases; nucleotides not matched to a gene: 4. Germline loops: CDR1 LNHDA, CDR2 SQIVND (reference sequence). This CDR3 has 16 residues. The CDR3 DNA reads as TGTGCCAGTAGTATAAGGGACAGGCCCAACACCGGGGAGCTGTTTTTT. It translates to CASSIRDRPNTGELFF.

The chain recombines TRBV9 with TRBJ1-3, with D hard to call. Deletions cut 4 bases from V and 0 bases from J, with 14 bases between. In germline, CDR1 is SGDLS, CDR2 YYNGEE. CDR3 length: 16 residues. The CDR3 reads CASSNLMGFSGNTIYF. CDR3 sequence (DNA): TGTGCCAGCAGCAACCTAATGGGGTTCTCTGGAAACACCATATATTTT.

This clone appeared once. The CDR3 is CASSLWGDEQFF. Written as DNA, the CDR3 is TGTGCCAGCAGCTTATGGGGAGATGAGCAGTTCTTC. V usage is TRBV7-2 and J usage is TRBJ2-1, with D maybe TRBD2 (5 bases). In germline, CDR1 is SGHTA, CDR2 FQGNSA. V was clipped by 2 bases and J by 8 bases, with 7 bases between them. The CDR3 extends over 12 amino acids.

The chain joins TRBV28 to TRBJ2-2; D possibly corresponds to TRBD2 (6 bases). The CDR3 spans 15 residues. CDR1 is MDHEN and CDR2 is SYDVKM in the germline V gene. Trimming shortened V by 5 bases and J by 7 bases, and 17 bases separated the two germline ends. The CDR3 here is CASSASGTWGGELFF. CDR3 DNA sequence: TGTGCCAGCAGTGCCTCCGGGACTTGGGGCGGGGAGCTGTTTTTT. The full variable domain, its missing parts supplied by reference TRBV28 and TRBJ2-2, is DVKVTQSSRYLVKRTGEKVFLECVQDMDHENMFWYRQDPGLGLRLIYFSYDVKMKEKGDIPEGYSVSREKKERFSLILESASTNQTSMYLCASSASGTWGGELFFGEGSRLTVL.

The chain recombines TRBV2 with TRBJ1-1; D is possibly TRBD1 (6 bases). The germline gives CDR1 SNHLY, CDR2 FYNNEI. Trimming left V 6 bases short and J 10 bases short, with 24 bases between. This CDR3 comprises 15 residues. DNA for the CDR3: TGTGCCAGCAGGAGGGACAAACTAGGATTAATTGGAGCTTTCTTT. The encoded protein is CASRRDKLGLIGAFF.

The V and J genes are TRBV6-6 and TRBJ2-2; D not certain. V lost 6 bases and J 8 bases, leaving 13 bases between the germline ends. Per the germline V gene, CDR1 is MNHNY and CDR2 is SVGAGI (reference sequence). The CDR3 is 13 amino acids. DNA for the CDR3: TGTGCCAGCAGAAATGGACGAACGGGGGAGCTGTTTTTT. Its translation is CASRNGRTGELFF.

This chain joins TRBV5-1 and TRBJ1-3, with D tentatively TRBD1 (6 bases). Germline loops: CDR1 SGHRS, CDR2 YFSETQ. This CDR3 region has 15 residues. With 7 bases removed from V and 0 bases from J, the gap between germline ends came to 14 bases. CDR3 nucleotides: TGCGCCAGCGCCCGATCAGGGGACTCTGGAAACACCATATATTTT. This gives the protein CASARSGDSGNTIYF.

This sequence joins TRBV5-5 and TRBJ2-3; D is uncertain. This CDR3 is 15 amino acids long. Germline V gene data show CDR1 as SGHKS and CDR2 as YYEKEE (reference sequence). The ends were cut back, 2 bases at V and 0 bases at J, with 10 bases in the middle. CDR3 bases: TGTGCCAGCAGCTTATTAGGTTATAGCACAGATACGCAGTATTTT. This gives the protein CASSLLGYSTDTQYF.

V is TRBV10-3 and J is TRBJ2-1; D is unresolved. The V gene lost 5 bases and the J gene lost 8 bases, with 10 bases spanning the gap. This CDR3 spans 12 amino acids. Germline assignment: CDR1 ENHRY and CDR2 SYGVKD. Written as DNA, the CDR3 is TGTGCCATCAGTCCGCGTCCGGATGAGCAGTTCTTC. It yields the protein CAISPRPDEQFF.

The V call is TRBV21-1, the J call TRBJ2-5; TRBD1, the table's D call, lacks a check against the DNA. TRBV21-1 is recorded as a pseudogene. This CDR3 is built from 12 residues. Written as DNA, the CDR3 is TGTGCCACTGCAGGGGGCCAAGAGACCCAGTACTTC. As protein: CATAGGQETQYF.

The rearrangement uses TRBV7-8 and TRBJ2-1; 13 bases are shared with TRBD2. CDR1 and CDR2 from the germline V gene are SGHVS and FQNEAQ. This CDR3 has 18 amino acids. The V and J ends lost 5 bases and 0 bases, in that order; junction bases with no gene match: 7. DNA of the CDR3: TGTGCCAGCAGCATACTAGCGGGAGGGTCGAGCTCCTACAATGAGCAGTTCTTC. Protein product: CASSILAGGSSSYNEQFF. Full variable domain (missing parts from reference TRBV7-8 and TRBJ2-1): GAGVSQSPRYKVAKRGQDVALRCDPISGHVSLFWYQQALGQGPEFLTYFQNEAQLDKSGLPSDRFFAERPEGSVSTLKIQRTQQEDSAVYLCASSILAGGSSSYNEQFFGPGTRLTVL.

The chain is built from TRBV2 and TRBJ1-2, with D possibly being TRBD1 (5 bases). The ends were cut back, 8 bases at V and 4 bases at J, with 11 bases in the middle. Germline lookup yields CDR1 SNHLY and CDR2 FYNNEI. The CDR3 covers 12 residues. CDR3 bases: TGTGCCAGCTTCAGGGACCTCTATGGCTACACCTTC. Amino acids: CASFRDLYGYTF.

The chain uses TRBV6-5 and TRBJ1-4; 9 nucleotides align to TRBD1. The CDR3 is made up of 14 amino acids. CDR1 is MNHEY and CDR2 is SVGAGI in the germline V gene. Trimming took 6 bases from V and 8 from J; bases not matched to a gene: 7. The CDR3 here is CASRPRGTGEKLFF. The CDR3 DNA reads as TGTGCCAGCAGGCCGAGAGGGACAGGGGAAAAACTGTTTTTT.

V and J are TRBV5-1 and TRBJ2-1, with 10 nucleotides matching TRBD2. Germline V gives CDR1 SGHRS, CDR2 YFSETQ. Trimming took 4 bases from V and 7 from J; bases not matched to a gene: 8. The CDR3 sequence is 15 residues long. CDR3 sequence: CASSAALAGPNEQFF. The CDR3 DNA reads TGCGCCAGCAGCGCCGCACTAGCGGGACCTAATGAGCAGTTCTTC. The full variable domain, completed using reference TRBV5-1 and TRBJ2-1, is KAGVTQTPRYLIKTRGQQVTLSCSPISGHRSVSWYQQTPGQGLQFLFEYFSETQRNKGNFPGRFSGRQFSNSRSEMNVSTLELGDSALYLCASSAALAGPNEQFFGPGTRLTVL.

This clone turned up a few times. The chain couples TRBV5-1 to TRBJ2-1, with D unresolved. Trimming stripped 1 base from V and 5 bases from J, with 10 bases between. From germline, CDR1 is SGHRS and CDR2 YFSETQ. The CDR3 sequence is 14 residues long. The CDR3 protein is CASSLTLSNNEQFF. The CDR3 nucleotides are TGCGCCAGCAGCTTGACCCTTAGCAACAATGAGCAGTTCTTC.

This sequence joins TRBV18 and TRBJ1-3; the D is unclear. The V end lost 5 bases, the J end lost 0 bases, and 8 bases lay between the germline ends. CDR3 size: 14 residues. Germline V CDR1 and CDR2: KGHSH, LQKENI. CDR3 nucleotide sequence: TGTGCCAGCTCAGCCCAAAACTCTGGAAACACCATATATTTT. Protein: CASSAQNSGNTIYF.

V and J are TRBV7-1 and TRBJ1-2; no definite D call. TRBV7-1 is labeled an ORF, and its function is uncertain. The CDR3 is made up of 12 amino acids. V lost 5 bases to trimming and J lost 8 bases, with 12 bases between them. In DNA form, the CDR3 reads TGTGCCAGCAGCCATACAACTGGGGGCTACACCTTC. It encodes CASSHTTGGYTF.

The V and J genes are TRBV28 and TRBJ1-1; D possibly corresponds to TRBD1 (6 bases). The CDR3 has 13 residues. Germline V gene lookup returns CDR1 MDHEN and CDR2 SYDVKM. V gave up 8 bases and J gave up 0 bases, with 10 bases separating them. This CDR3 reads CASLDSLNTEAFF. CDR3 DNA: TGTGCCAGCTTGGACAGTTTGAACACTGAAGCTTTCTTT.

The rearrangement uses TRBV6-1 and TRBJ2-2; possibly TRBD1 for D (6 bases). This CDR3 comprises 20 residues. Germline V lookup: CDR1 MNHNS, CDR2 SASEGT. V lost 3 bases, J lost 4 bases, and 27 bases lay in between. The CDR3 DNA reads as TGTGCCAGCAGTGACACTACCTGGGGCAGGGGAATATCGGGCACCGGGGAGCTGTTTTTT. It yields the protein CASSDTTWGRGISGTGELFF.